This is a list of T cell receptor beta chains from one sample in a study of blood T cells in healthy people across ages. TCRdb fed the 5' RACE reads into MiXCR, producing one record per CDR3 protein. The sample contains fewer than 950,000 distinct CDR3 sequences, about 36% of which appear only once. Sequenced material: blood. The receptor set was obtained from a man aged 18-30 years in good health. CDR3s include the opening cysteine and the closing phenylalanine or tryptophan. A D gene is named only where the DNA matches it firmly. Expanded clones get a size class; other rows say once, few or many, or leave the size out.

TRBV4-2,TRBJ2-5,.,.,TGTGCCAGCAGCCAAGGGGCGGTAGAGACCCAGTACTTC,CASSQGAVETQYF
TRBV20-1,TRBJ1-5,.,.,TGCAGTGCTGCCCCGGATAGGATCAATCAGCCCCAGCATTTT,CSAAPDRINQPQHF
TRBV7-9,TRBJ1-1,.,TRBD1,TGTGCCAGCAGCTACCGACAGGGATGGACTGAAGCTTTCTTT,CASSYRQGWTEAFF
TRBV5-1,TRBJ2-5,.,TRBD2,TGCGCCAGCAGCCATATCGAAGCGGGACGGGGCAAGACCCAGTACTTC,CASSHIEAGRGKTQYF
TRBV7-9,TRBJ2-4,.,.,TGTGCCAGCAGCACTCCGGCACTAGCCAAAAACATTCAGTACTTC,CASSTPALAKNIQYF
TRBV9,TRBJ1-1,few,.,TGTGCCAGCAGCGTAATGGGGACGGCTTCTGAAGCTTTCTTT,CASSVMGTASEAFF
TRBV24-1,TRBJ1-1,.,TRBD1,TGTGCCACCAGTGACTCGGACAGGGGGGGCACTGAAGCTTTCTTT,CATSDSDRGGTEAFF
TRBV5-6,TRBJ2-7,.,.,TGTGCCAGCAGCTTGCTCCCCGGGGGATCCTCGCCCCACGAGCAGTACTTC,CASSLLPGGSSPHEQYF
TRBV12-3/TRBV12-4,TRBJ1-2,.,.,TGTGCCAGCAGTTTAGGTGGCGGGTACAACTATGGCTACACCTTC,CASSLGGGYNYGYTF
TRBV7-2,TRBJ2-3,.,.,TGTGCCAGCAGCTTAGCGGCTGCGGGTGGACGAGATACGCAGTATTTT,CASSLAAAGGRDTQYF
TRBV4-3,TRBJ1-2,few,.,TGCGCCAGCAGCCAAGAAAAGGATAGGGACTACTATGGCTACACCTTC,CASSQEKDRDYYGYTF
TRBV20-1,TRBJ2-2,.,.,TGCAGTGCTCGACACTGGACAGCGAACACCGGGGAGCTGTTTTTT,CSARHWTANTGELFF
TRBV4-3,TRBJ2-5,.,.,TGCGCCAGCAGCCAAGAAGGCCGGGGGGAGGGGGGATTTCAAGAGACCCAGTACTTC,CASSQEGRGEGGFQETQYF
TRBV12-3/TRBV12-4,TRBJ2-3,.,TRBD1,TGTGCCAGCAGGGGACAGGTTAGCACAGATACGCAGTATTTT,CASRGQVSTDTQYF
TRBV7-2,TRBJ1-5,many,.,TGTGCCAGCAGCTTAGGGGCGAACGGACCCAATCAGCCCCAGCATTTT,CASSLGANGPNQPQHF
TRBV20-1,TRBJ1-1,few,.,TGCAGTGCTAGAGATCTCGACATCATGAACACTGAAGCTTTCTTT,CSARDLDIMNTEAFF
TRBV4-1,TRBJ2-6,.,.,TGCGCCAGCAGCCTTCCACGGCTCCTGAGCTCTGGGGCCAACGTCCTGACTTTC,CASSLPRLLSSGANVLTF
TRBV12-3/TRBV12-4,TRBJ2-3,.,.,TGTGCCAGCAGTCCGCGGATGGGCACAGATACGCAGTATTTT,CASSPRMGTDTQYF
TRBV7-2,TRBJ2-3,many,.,TGTGCCAGCAGCCCAGGGCAGGGGTTTAGGAAGGATACGCAGTATTTT,CASSPGQGFRKDTQYF
TRBV20-1,TRBJ1-3,.,.,TGCAGTGCGGTGGATCTAGGAATCAGGAACACCATATATTTT,CSAVDLGIRNTIYF
TRBV20-1,TRBJ1-1,.,TRBD1,TGCAGTGCCACTCAGGGGGGTACTGAAGCTTTCTTT,CSATQGGTEAFF
TRBV20-1,TRBJ2-7,few,.,TGCAGTGCTAGAGATACTATACAGGGACTCTCCTACGAGCAGTACTTC,CSARDTIQGLSYEQYF
TRBV4-3,TRBJ2-3,many,.,TGCGCCAGCAGCCAGGGGCTGGGGGGGCCGACAGATACGCAGTATTTT,CASSQGLGGPTDTQYF
TRBV20-1,TRBJ2-5,.,.,TGCAGTACTAGAGCCAATTCCCGTGAGCAGTACTTC,CSTRANSREQYF
TRBV7-2,TRBJ2-5,.,TRBD2,TGTGCCAGCAGCTCCTCCGGGACTAGCATCCAGACCCAGTACTTC,CASSSSGTSIQTQYF
TRBV28,TRBJ2-2,.,.,TGTGCCAGCAGTTGGGTCGGGACCCCAACCGGGGAGCTGTTTTTT,CASSWVGTPTGELFF
TRBV6-2/TRBV6-3,TRBJ2-5,.,TRBD1,TGTGCCAGCAGTGTCCTGACAGGGGAGACCCAGTACTTC,CASSVLTGETQYF
TRBV12-3/TRBV12-4,TRBJ2-2,.,.,TGTGCCAGCAGTTTACCTGGCTCGGGCACCGGGGAGCTGTTTTTT,CASSLPGSGTGELFF
TRBV20-1,TRBJ2-5,.,TRBD2,TGCAGTGCTCGGACTAGCGGGGGGATGTACAATGAGCAGTACTTC,CSARTSGGMYNEQYF
TRBV7-2,TRBJ1-1,.,.,TGTGCCAGCAGCTTAGAGGTGACCACTGAAGCTTTCTTT,CASSLEVTTEAFF
TRBV7-9,TRBJ2-5,.,TRBD2,TGTGCCAGCAGCACCTCGACTAGCGGGGGGGCTAAGAATGAGCAGTACTTC,CASSTSTSGGAKNEQYF
TRBV15,TRBJ2-1,.,.,TGTGCCACCAGTGTAACTCGCTCCTACAATGAGCAGTTCTTC,CATSVTRSYNEQFF
TRBV12-3/TRBV12-4,TRBJ2-3,many,TRBD2,TGTGCCAGCAGTTCGACTAGCGGGGGAGTTAGCACAGATACGCAGTATTTT,CASSSTSGGVSTDTQYF
TRBV5-5,TRBJ2-1,.,TRBD1,TGTGCCAGCAGCTCCTTCTTGGGGAGGACAGGGAATGAGCAGTTCTTC,CASSSFLGRTGNEQFF
TRBV27,TRBJ1-2,many,.,TGTGCCAGCAGTTTAAACCTTAACTATGGCTACACCTTC,CASSLNLNYGYTF
TRBV5-8,TRBJ2-3,.,TRBD2,TGTGCCAGCAGCAGCGGGACTAGCGGATCCGAACACACAGATACGCAGTATTTT,CASSSGTSGSEHTDTQYF
TRBV4-3,TRBJ2-1,.,.,TGCGCCAGCAGCCAAGATGGGGGGGGGCAGGGTGAGCAGTTCTTC,CASSQDGGGQGEQFF
TRBV7-2,TRBJ2-3,few,.,TGTGCCAGCAGCTGGGGTGGGGAGGCCTCCACAGATACGCAGTATTTT,CASSWGGEASTDTQYF
TRBV7-2,TRBJ2-2,.,.,TGTGCCAGCAGCTTAATGGCCGGGAACACCGGGGAGCTGTTTTTT,CASSLMAGNTGELFF
TRBV10-3,TRBJ1-2,.,.,TGTGCCATCAGTGATCCCGACCTCAGCAATGGCTACACCTTC,CAISDPDLSNGYTF
TRBV7-2,TRBJ2-5,.,.,TGTGCCAGCAGCTCCATCGATGAGCAGTACTTC,CASSSIDEQYF
TRBV2,TRBJ2-2,.,.,TGTGCCAGCAGTGCGGAGGGGGCCGGCACCGGGGAGCTGTTTTTT,CASSAEGAGTGELFF
TRBV5-1,TRBJ2-3,many,TRBD2,TGCGCCAGCAGCTCCTCACCTTCTAGCGGGGGCACAGATACGCAGTATTTT,CASSSSPSSGGTDTQYF
TRBV20-1,TRBJ2-1,many,.,TGCAGTGCTAGAAGGAAGGGCTTTGAGCAGTTCTTC,CSARRKGFEQFF
TRBV7-2,TRBJ2-1,.,TRBD2,TGTGCCAGCAGCCCGAGGGGGACTAGCGGGAGCAATGAGCAGTTCTTC,CASSPRGTSGSNEQFF
TRBV5-1,TRBJ2-2,.,.,TGCGCCAGCAGCTTGGCGGCAGACATAAACACCGGGGAGCTGTTTTTT,CASSLAADINTGELFF
TRBV5-1,TRBJ1-6,.,.,TGCGCCAGCAGCTTGGAGGGACGGATGAATTCACCCCCCCACTTT,CASSLEGRMNSPPHF
TRBV20-1,TRBJ1-5,.,.,TGCAGTGCTATAAGGACAGAGCACCACAATCAGCCCCAGCATTTT,CSAIRTEHHNQPQHF
TRBV30,TRBJ1-4,.,.,TGTGCCTGGAGTGTAGGGGTAGGGGTGCGGGAAAAACTGTTTTTT,CAWSVGVGVREKLFF
TRBV28,TRBJ2-3,few,.,TGTGCCAGCAGACCTCCCCCCGGGCGGGGTTACACAGATACGCAGTATTTT,CASRPPPGRGYTDTQYF
TRBV5-1,TRBJ1-1,few,TRBD1,TGCGCCAGCAGCGTTGGGACAGCCATTGAAGCTTTCTTT,CASSVGTAIEAFF
TRBV5-1,TRBJ2-3,.,.,TGCGCCAGCAGCTTTGCCGGCTCAAACACAGATACGCAGTATTTT,CASSFAGSNTDTQYF
TRBV27,TRBJ2-7,.,TRBD1,TGTGCCAGCACCACAGGGGGCCTGTCCTACGAGCAGTACTTC,CASTTGGLSYEQYF
TRBV7-2,TRBJ2-3,few,.,TGTGCCAGCAGCTTAGATGGGGACCCCACAGATACGCAGTATTTT,CASSLDGDPTDTQYF